This entry lists 10 T cell receptor beta chains sequenced from one sample in a study of cytomegalovirus exposure and HLA in healthy donors. PCR involved 60 Vbeta and 13 Jbeta primers. Sequencing was performed with immunoSEQ multiplex PCR; in TCRdb, only in-frame clones are kept and a portion is missing. The sample includes roughly 130,000 clones, 8.5% of them seen just once. Sequencing was performed on PBMCs. The source is a man aged 35 to 55 in good health and CMV-seronegative.

A single count supports this clone. The gene calls are TRBV7-2 and TRBJ1-5; the D gene is possibly TRBD1 (5 bases). The CDR3 runs 13 residues. The V end lost 1 base, the J end lost 7 bases, and 8 bases lay between the germline ends. CDR1 and CDR2 from the germline V gene are SGHTA and FQGNSA. CDR3 coding DNA: TGTGCCAGCAGCTTAGAGGCAGGGCAGCCCCAGCATTTT. This gives the protein CASSLEAGQPQHF.

The chain recombines TRBV7-9 with TRBJ1-3; the match to TRBD1 covers 11 bases. The CDR3 runs 18 residues. Germline V gene data show CDR1 as SEHNR and CDR2 as FQNEAQ (reference sequence). V was pared by 4 bases and J by 0 bases, with 8 bases of the junction left unmatched. In DNA form, the CDR3 reads TGTGCCAGCAGCTCTCTAGGGACAGGGGGTTCCTCTGGAAACACCATATATTTT. Amino acids: CASSSLGTGGSSGNTIYF.

This chain connects TRBV4-1 to TRBJ2-1; possibly TRBD2 for D (5 bases). CDR1 is MGHRA and CDR2 is YSYEKL in the germline V gene. The CDR3 spans 17 residues. Trimming removed 4 bases from V and 3 bases from J, with 19 bases in between. CDR3 sequence reads: CASSRSPPAVVYNEQFF. The CDR3 nucleotides are TGCGCCAGCAGCCGCTCCCCGCCAGCGGTTGTCTACAATGAGCAGTTCTTC.

This clone came up a few times. V and J are TRBV9 and TRBJ2-1; D may be TRBD1 (5 bases). The germline gives CDR1 SGDLS, CDR2 YYNGEE. The CDR3 has 15 amino acids. The germline V and J ends were trimmed by 0 bases and 6 bases, with 13 bases remaining between them. The CDR3: CASSVARVGPNEQFF. The CDR3 coding sequence is TGTGCCAGCAGCGTAGCCAGGGTGGGGCCCAATGAGCAGTTCTTC.

This clone has more than one count but fewer than ten. The chain couples TRBV13 to TRBJ2-3; possible D gene TRBD2, 6 bases. Looked up from germline, CDR1 is PRHDT and CDR2 is FYEKMQ (reference sequence). The V end was cut by 5 bases, the J end by 0 bases, with 15 bases between. CDR3 length: 16 residues. The CDR3 spells CASSGASVGSTDTQYF. The DNA for the CDR3 is TGTGCCAGCAGCGGCGCTAGCGTGGGGAGCACAGATACGCAGTATTTT.

The CDR3, as DNA: TGTGCCAGCAGTGAAGCGGGGGCTCTTTACAATGAGCAGTTCTTC. Translated, it gives CASSEAGALYNEQFF. J is TRBJ2-1 and V is TRBV2, with a tentative D call TRBD1 (6 bases). V was cut by 0 bases and J by 4 bases, with 10 bases left in between. Germline lookup yields CDR1 SNHLY and CDR2 FYNNEI. The CDR3 totals 15 residues.

V is TRBV6-5 and J is TRBJ1-4; 7 nucleotides agree with TRBD1. The CDR3 is 14 residues long. With V trimmed by 8 bases and J by 8 bases, 11 bases remained unmatched. Germline V lookup: CDR1 MNHEY, CDR2 SVGAGI. CDR3 bases: TGTGCCAGCCGCCTGAAAAAGGGGGCGGAAAAACTGTTTTTT. It encodes CASRLKKGAEKLFF.

The V gene is TRBV21-1, the J gene TRBJ2-7; TRBD1 was called by the table and not checked on the DNA. TRBV21-1 is tagged as a pseudogene. The length of the CDR3 is 18 residues. The CDR3 DNA reads as TGTGCCAGCAGCAAGTTCGGCTCCCGGGACAGATGTGTACGCGAGCAGTACTTC. It yields the protein CASSKFGSRDRCVREQYF.

The chain has TRBV2 and TRBJ2-1, with 8 positions matching TRBD2. The CDR3 runs 14 residues. V trimming: 10 bases; J trimming: 9 bases; junction bases outside the gene matches: 14. Per germline, CDR1 SNHLY and CDR2 FYNNEI. In DNA, the CDR3 is TGTGCCACCGGGGAGCGGAGCGGGGGAGGTGAGCAGTTCTTC. The encoded protein is CATGERSGGGEQFF.

V and J are TRBV19 and TRBJ1-2, with D possibly matching TRBD1 (5 bases). The CDR3 covers 13 residues. Trimming cost V 5 bases and J 6 bases, with 13 bases left between them. The germline V gene has CDR1 LNHDA and CDR2 SQIVND (reference sequence). CDR3 DNA sequence: TGTGCCAGTAGTCCCGGGACTCGGGATGGCTACACCTTC. Encoded protein: CASSPGTRDGYTF.